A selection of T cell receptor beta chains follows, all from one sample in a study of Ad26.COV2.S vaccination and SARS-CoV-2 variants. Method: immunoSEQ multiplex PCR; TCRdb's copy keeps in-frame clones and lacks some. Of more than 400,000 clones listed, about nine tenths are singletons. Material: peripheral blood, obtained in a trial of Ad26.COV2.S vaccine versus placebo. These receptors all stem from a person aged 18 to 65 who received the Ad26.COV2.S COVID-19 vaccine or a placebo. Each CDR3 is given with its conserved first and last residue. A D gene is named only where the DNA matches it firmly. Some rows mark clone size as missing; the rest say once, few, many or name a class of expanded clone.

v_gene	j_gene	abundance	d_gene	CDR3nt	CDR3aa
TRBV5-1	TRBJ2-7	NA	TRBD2	TGCGCCAGCAGCTTGACTAGCGGGAGTATCTTCGAGCAGTACTTC	CASSLTSGSIFEQYF
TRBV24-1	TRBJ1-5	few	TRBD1	TGTGCCACCAGTGATTCCCAGGGGGCGGACAATCAGCCCCAGCATTTT	CATSDSQGADNQPQHF
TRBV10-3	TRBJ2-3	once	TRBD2	TGTGCCATCCTAGCGGGAGGGACAGATACGCAGTATTTT	CAILAGGTDTQYF
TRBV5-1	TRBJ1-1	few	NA	TGCGCCAGCGCAATACAGGGTATGAACACTGAAGCTTTCTTT	CASAIQGMNTEAFF
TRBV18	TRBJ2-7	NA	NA	TGTGCCAGCTCACCAGTCATGTCGGGACCCGGCTCGGGCGAGCAGTACTTC	CASSPVMSGPGSGEQYF
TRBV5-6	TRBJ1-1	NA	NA	TGTGCCAGCAGCTTGGAATCGTGGGGGTTGAACACTGAAGCTTTCTTT	CASSLESWGLNTEAFF
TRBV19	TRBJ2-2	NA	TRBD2	TGTGCCAGTAGTTCGGGACTAGCGGGATCGTCGAACACCGGGGAGCTGTTTTTT	CASSSGLAGSSNTGELFF
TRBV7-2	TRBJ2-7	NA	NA	TGTGCCAGCAGCTTAGGAGTCCCCTCCTACGAGCAGTACTTC	CASSLGVPSYEQYF
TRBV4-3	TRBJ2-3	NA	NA	TGCGCCAGCAGCCAGAGGGTCAGCACAGATACGCAGTATTTT	CASSQRVSTDTQYF
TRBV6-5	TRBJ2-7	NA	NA	TGTGCCAGCAGTTACGTTGGGGGGAGCTCCTACGAGCAGTACTTC	CASSYVGGSSYEQYF
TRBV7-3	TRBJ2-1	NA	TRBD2	TGTGCCAGCAGCTTAATGGCTAGCGGTCACAATGAGCGGCAGTTCTTC	CASSLMASGHNERQFF
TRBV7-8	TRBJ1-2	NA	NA	TGTGCCAGCAGCGCCCGGACAGTTCCTCCCCACACCTTC	CASSARTVPPHTF
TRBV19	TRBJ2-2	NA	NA	TGTGCCAGTAGTATACACCCCCGGCAGATCACCGGGGAGCTGTTTTTT	CASSIHPRQITGELFF
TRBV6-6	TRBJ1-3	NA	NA	TGTGCCAGCAGTTACTCGGACGGACTCTCTGGAAACACCATATATTTT	CASSYSDGLSGNTIYF
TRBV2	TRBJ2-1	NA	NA	TGTGCCAGCAGTGTTCAGCGCGGAGAGGAGGGTTCGTACAATGAGCAGTTCTTC	CASSVQRGEEGSYNEQFF
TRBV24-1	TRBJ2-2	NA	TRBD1	TGTGCCACCAGTGATCCAGGGGGCGAGTGGACCGGGGAGCTGTTTTTT	CATSDPGGEWTGELFF
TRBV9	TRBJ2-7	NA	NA	TGTGCCAGCAGCGTGAGTAAGGAGGCTTCCTCCTACGAGCAGTACTTC	CASSVSKEASSYEQYF
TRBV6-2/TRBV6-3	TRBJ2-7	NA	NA	TGTGCCAGCAGTTACCGGGATTTTGCGGTCTCCTACGAGCAGTACTTC	CASSYRDFAVSYEQYF
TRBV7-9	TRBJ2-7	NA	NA	TGTGCCAGCAGCCCCGGATACGAGCAGTACTTC	CASSPGYEQYF
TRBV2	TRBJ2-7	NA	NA	TGTGCCAGCAAGGAAAGGGGAGGGGGAAGCTCCTACGAGCAGTACTTC	CASKERGGGSSYEQYF
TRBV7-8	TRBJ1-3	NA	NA	TGTGCCAGCAGCACCTCAGGCCTGGGAAACACCATATATTTT	CASSTSGLGNTIYF
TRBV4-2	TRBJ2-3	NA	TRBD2	TGTGCCAGCAGCCAAGGAGTAGTAGCGGGAGGGAGCACAGATACGCAGTATTTT	CASSQGVVAGGSTDTQYF
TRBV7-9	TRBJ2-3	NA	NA	TGTGCCAGCAGCCCCCGGCAGAGACCTAGCACAGATACGCAGTATTTT	CASSPRQRPSTDTQYF
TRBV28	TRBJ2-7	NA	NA	TGTGCCAGCAGGGGAACGCCATACTACGAGCAGTACTTC	CASRGTPYYEQYF
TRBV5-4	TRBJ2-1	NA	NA	TGTGCCAGCAGCTTGTTTTGGGGACGGGAGCAGTTCTTC	CASSLFWGREQFF
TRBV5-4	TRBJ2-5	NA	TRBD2	TGTGCCAGCAGCTACGTGAGGGGGACTAGCGGGAAGGAGACCCAGTACTTC	CASSYVRGTSGKETQYF
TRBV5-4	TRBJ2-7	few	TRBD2	TGTGCCAGCAGCCCCCCGGGGCGGGAGGGCTCCTACGAGCAGTACTTC	CASSPPGREGSYEQYF